Listed below are T cell receptor beta chains from one sample, sequenced in a study of blood T cell repertoires in COVID-19. Method: immunoSEQ multiplex PCR; TCRdb's copy keeps in-frame clones and lacks some. This table holds some 290,000 clones, 90% found once. Material: peripheral blood. Receptors originate from a woman aged 40 to 49 with COVID-19, enrolled during active disease. The CDR3 runs from the conserved cysteine through the conserved F or W. A D gene is named only where the DNA matches it firmly. Only some rows state a clone size, as once, few, many or a class for expanded clones.

TRBJ1-1 | NA | TRBV29-1 | NA | CSVAARGTEAFF | TGCAGCGTTGCCGCCCGGGGCACTGAAGCTTTCTTT
TRBJ1-1 | NA | TRBV7-3 | NA | CASSPRQETEAFF | TGTGCCAGCAGCCCCCGACAGGAAACTGAAGCTTTCTTT
TRBJ2-7 | TRBD2 | TRBV6-2/TRBV6-3 | few | CASSSQIAGSSYEQYF | TGTGCCAGCAGTTCACAAATAGCGGGGAGCTCCTACGAGCAGTACTTC
TRBJ2-2 | NA | TRBV9 | NA | CASSPPGQVTGELFF | TGTGCCAGCAGCCCCCCGGGACAAGTCACCGGGGAGCTGTTTTTT
TRBJ1-3 | NA | TRBV11-2 | NA | CASSPLRGGSGNTIYF | TGTGCCAGCAGCCCCCTCCGGGGAGGCTCTGGAAACACCATATATTTT
TRBJ1-1 | NA | TRBV5-4 | once | CASSSLSTGNTEAFF | TGTGCCAGCAGCTCTCTTTCGACAGGGAACACTGAAGCTTTCTTT
TRBJ2-6 | NA | TRBV5-1 | NA | CASSSEAVSGANVLTF | TGCGCCAGCAGCTCTGAGGCCGTCTCTGGGGCCAACGTCCTGACTTTC
TRBJ2-3 | NA | TRBV2 | NA | CASMRGPGVNTQYF | TGTGCCAGCATGCGGGGGCCAGGAGTAAATACGCAGTATTTT
TRBJ1-2 | TRBD1 | TRBV27 | NA | CASSGTANYGYTF | TGTGCCAGTTCCGGGACAGCTAACTATGGCTACACCTTC
TRBJ2-2 | TRBD1 | TRBV7-9 | NA | CASSWWTGNTGELFF | TGTGCCAGCAGCTGGTGGACAGGGAACACCGGGGAGCTGTTTTTT
TRBJ2-1 | NA | TRBV9 | NA | CASSAGRTVHNEQFF | TGTGCCAGCAGCGCTGGACGGACTGTCCATAATGAGCAGTTCTTC
TRBJ1-5 | NA | TRBV18 | NA | CASSPLPGPEAQHF | TGTGCCAGCTCACCACTGCCAGGGCCAGAGGCCCAGCATTTT
TRBJ2-1 | TRBD2 | TRBV28 | NA | CASSLQRLAGVSNEQFF | TGTGCCAGCAGTCTCCAACGACTAGCGGGAGTGAGCAATGAGCAGTTCTTC
TRBJ1-6 | NA | TRBV9 | NA | CASSPGQISPLHF | TGTGCCAGCAGCCCTGGACAGATTTCACCCCTCCACTTT
TRBJ2-7 | TRBD1 | TRBV6-5 | NA | CASSPTGTGDYEQYF | TGTGCCAGCAGTCCGACCGGGACAGGGGACTACGAGCAGTACTTC
TRBJ2-2 | NA | TRBV9 | NA | CASSVGRDNTGELFF | TGTGCCAGCAGCGTAGGACGGGATAACACCGGGGAGCTGTTTTTT
TRBJ2-3 | TRBD2 | TRBV7-3 | NA | CASSSRPSGATDTQYF | TGTGCCAGCAGCTCAAGACCTAGCGGGGCAACAGATACGCAGTATTTT
TRBJ1-2 | NA | TRBV6-1 | NA | CASSEGVSYGYTF | TGTGCCAGCAGTGAAGGTGTGAGCTATGGCTACACCTTC
TRBJ2-7 | NA | TRBV28 | once | CASSLGQFSSYEQYF | TGTGCCAGCAGTTTGGGGCAGTTTAGCTCCTACGAGCAGTACTTC
TRBJ2-1 | NA | TRBV3-1/TRBV3-2 | once | CASSNLGTPYNEQFF | TGTGCCAGTAGTAATCTCGGGACACCCTACAATGAGCAGTTCTTC
TRBJ1-1 | TRBD1 | TRBV7-2 | NA | CASRKQGGTEAFF | TGTGCCAGCAGGAAACAGGGGGGCACTGAAGCTTTCTTT
TRBJ2-2 | TRBD1 | TRBV5-1 | NA | CASSFRRDSLSNTGELFF | TGCGCCAGCAGCTTTCGTCGGGACAGCCTTTCGAACACCGGGGAGCTGTTTTTT
TRBJ2-5 | TRBD2 | TRBV18 | NA | CASSPSTSGRFQETQYF | TGTGCCAGCTCACCATCGACTAGCGGGAGATTCCAAGAGACCCAGTACTTC
TRBJ2-4 | TRBD1 | TRBV19 | few | CASSPPFGQGELRAKNIQYF | TGTGCCAGTAGTCCCCCGTTTGGACAGGGAGAACTTCGAGCCAAAAACATTCAGTACTTC
TRBJ2-2 | TRBD1 | TRBV19 | NA | CASSIGGQGYTGELFF | TGTGCCAGTAGTATAGGGGGACAGGGTTACACCGGGGAGCTGTTTTTT
TRBJ2-1 | NA | TRBV6-5 | NA | CASSLAHSSYNEQFF | TGTGCCAGCAGTCTAGCGCATAGCTCCTACAATGAGCAGTTCTTC